The 15 T cell receptor beta chains in this list originate from one sample, sequenced in a study of blood T cell repertoires in COVID-19. The assay was immunoSEQ multiplex PCR, and TCRdb's table has in-frame clones only and misses some. Found here are approximately 73,000 clones, over 65% of them singletons; the top ten hold around 0.91%. Sequencing input: peripheral blood. These receptors all come from a woman between 65 and 79 years old with acute or convalescent COVID-19.

V usage is TRBV7-6 and J usage is TRBJ2-1; TRBD1 is a possible D gene (5 bases). Germline CDR1 is SGHVS and CDR2 is FNYEAQ. The CDR3 covers 13 residues. The germline V and J ends were trimmed by 5 bases and 5 bases, with 10 bases remaining between them. The CDR3 protein is CASSRTRDNEQFF. The CDR3 nucleotides are TGTGCCAGCAGCAGGACACGCGACAATGAGCAGTTCTTC.

This sequence joins TRBV3-1 (or the pseudogene TRBV3-2) and TRBJ1-2; TRBD1 is a possible D gene (5 bases). The V and J ends lost 4 bases and 8 bases respectively, with 14 bases between them. This CDR3 spans 13 amino acids. CDR1 is LGHDT and CDR2 is YNNKEL in the germline V gene (reference sequence). The CDR3 is CASSPGAGRGYTF. In DNA form, the CDR3 reads TGTGCCAGCAGCCCTGGGGCAGGGCGAGGCTACACCTTC.

The chain joins TRBV19 to TRBJ1-2; 8 nucleotides align to TRBD1. The V segment lost 1 base and the J segment 8 bases; nucleotides outside the gene matches: 6. The CDR3 is 14 residues long. CDR1 and CDR2 from the germline V gene are LNHDA and SQIVND (reference sequence). The CDR3 region has the DNA TGTGCCAGTAGTATAGCGGCGACAGGGGTCGGCTACACCTTC. Translated, it gives CASSIAATGVGYTF. The variable domain in full, completed from reference TRBV19 and TRBJ1-2, reads DGGITQSPKYLFRKEGQNVTLSCEQNLNHDAMYWYRQDPGQGLRLIYYSQIVNDFQKGDIAEGYSVSREKKESFPLTVTSAQKNPTAFYLCASSIAATGVGYTFGSGTRLTVV.

V is TRBV4-3 and J is TRBJ2-1; 7 bases match TRBD1. Germline lookup yields CDR1 LGHNA and CDR2 YSLEER. With V trimmed by 0 bases and J by 14 bases, 4 bases remained unmatched. This CDR3 has 12 residues. CDR3 residues: CASSQEGTAKFF. For the CDR3, the DNA is TGCGCCAGCAGCCAAGAAGGGACAGCGAAGTTCTTC.

V gene TRBV29-1 combines with J gene TRBJ2-5; TRBD1 agrees at 11 bases. With V trimmed by 5 bases and J by 5 bases, 7 bases remained unmatched. Germline V CDR1 and CDR2: SQVTM, ANQGSEA. The CDR3 contains 14 residues. Here the CDR3 reads CSVSGTGGKETQYF. CDR3 in DNA: TGCAGCGTTTCCGGGACAGGGGGGAAGGAGACCCAGTACTTC.

The chain combines TRBV2 with TRBJ2-3; perhaps TRBD2 as D (6 bases). The germline V gene encodes CDR1 SNHLY and CDR2 FYNNEI. V was cut by 9 bases and J by 1 base, with 11 bases left in between. This CDR3 spans 13 amino acids. As DNA, the CDR3 is TGTGCCAGTGGCGGGGTGGGCACAGATACGCAGTATTTT. This translates into CASGGVGTDTQYF. The full variable domain, rest sourced from reference TRBV2 and TRBJ2-3, is EPEVTQTPSHQVTQMGQEVILRCVPISNHLYFYWYRQILGQKVEFLVSFYNNEISEKSEIFDDQFSVERPDGSNFTLKIRSTKLEDSAMYFCASGGVGTDTQYFGPGTRLTVL.

The V and J genes are TRBV7-2 and TRBJ1-2, with D possibly TRBD1 on 5 matching bases. V lost 5 bases and J lost 4, with 14 bases in between. Per the germline V gene, CDR1 is SGHTA and CDR2 is FQGNSA. CDR3 size: 14 residues. This chain's CDR3 is CASSLGQGIYGYTF. The CDR3 DNA reads as TGTGCCAGCAGCCTCGGGCAGGGAATCTATGGCTACACCTTC.

This clone occurred a few times. The chain joins TRBV7-8 to TRBJ1-5; 9 bases map to TRBD1. CDR1 is SGHVS and CDR2 is FQNEAQ in the germline V gene. The CDR3 extends over 14 amino acids. Losses at the gene ends were 1 base for V and 7 bases for J; bases not matched to a gene: 2. The CDR3 is CASSLGTGEQPQHF. The CDR3 DNA reads as TGTGCCAGCAGCTTAGGGACAGGGGAACAGCCCCAGCATTTT.

The chain carries TRBV12-3 or TRBV12-4 and TRBJ1-1; D ambiguous. Trimming removed 3 bases from V and 6 bases from J, with 8 bases in between. The CDR3 is made up of 12 amino acids. In nucleotides, the CDR3 is TGTGCCAGCAGTTTCGCGCGGGCTGAAGCTTTCTTT. Protein: CASSFARAEAFF.

The genes are TRBV7-3 and TRBJ1-3, with D perhaps matching TRBD1 (6 bases). Trimming pared 0 bases from V and 3 bases from J, leaving 9 bases between. The CDR3 extends over 15 amino acids. Germline lookup yields CDR1 SGHTA and CDR2 FQGTGA. The CDR3 nucleotides are TGTGCCAGCAGCTTAACCACAGGGAGTGGAAACACCATATATTTT. This translates into CASSLTTGSGNTIYF.

The V and J genes are TRBV5-1 and TRBJ2-3; D unresolved. Germline V gene data show CDR1 as SGHRS and CDR2 as YFSETQ. Deletions cut 2 bases from V and 6 bases from J, with 13 bases between. The CDR3 sequence is 14 residues long. CDR3 loop: CASSFPSDTDTQYF. The CDR3 coding sequence is TGCGCCAGCAGCTTTCCTTCAGACACTGATACGCAGTATTTT.

A few counts support this clone. The gene calls are TRBV7-2 and TRBJ2-7, with a possible D match to TRBD1 (5 bases). This CDR3 contains 15 residues. The ends were cut back, 4 bases at V and 3 bases at J, with 16 bases in the middle. Germline CDR1 is SGHTA and CDR2 is FQGNSA. The CDR3 bases are TGTGCCAGCAGCTCTCCGCAGAAACAGGTCTACGAGCAGTACTTC. This translates into CASSSPQKQVYEQYF. Variable domain in full (rest from reference TRBV7-2 and TRBJ2-7): GAGVSQSPSNKVTEKGKDVELRCDPISGHTALYWYRQSLGQGLEFLIYFQGNSAPDKSGLPSDRFSAERTGGSVSTLTIQRTQQEDSAVYLCASSSPQKQVYEQYFGPGTRLTVT.

The V call is TRBV10-2, the J call TRBJ2-3; 14 bases agree with TRBD2. The germline V gene encodes CDR1 WSHSY and CDR2 SAAADI. The CDR3 totals 15 residues. The ends lost 7 bases at V and 6 bases at J; junction bases unmatched: 6. The CDR3 loop is CASNQGLAGADTQYF. The CDR3 DNA is TGCGCCAGCAACCAGGGACTAGCGGGGGCGGATACGCAGTATTTT.

The chain carries TRBV18 and TRBJ2-1; TRBD1 is a possible D gene (5 bases). CDR3 size: 15 residues. Trimming left V 3 bases short and J 3 bases short, with 12 bases between. Germline CDR1 KGHSH, CDR2 LQKENI. CDR3 residues: CASSPNPDNYNEQFF. As DNA, the CDR3 is TGTGCCAGCTCACCGAATCCGGACAACTACAATGAGCAGTTCTTC.

V is TRBV9 and J is TRBJ2-3; TRBD1 matches 8 bases. V dropped 4 bases and J dropped 4; count of bases not matched to a gene: 5. The CDR3 runs 14 residues. CDR1 is SGDLS and CDR2 is YYNGEE in the germline V gene. Here the CDR3 DNA reads TGTGCCAGCAGCAGTCAACAGGGGGCAGATACGCAGTATTTT. Residues: CASSSQQGADTQYF.